These 25 T cell receptor beta chains were all obtained from the same sample, sequenced in a study of blood T cell repertoires in COVID-19 (dated by TCRdb to about 2020). Library generation was performed with the immunoSEQ multiplex PCR assay. TCRdb took over this immuneACCESS table, retaining in-frame rearrangements with V and J assigned. Such tables are incomplete; in checked studies, under half of the missing clones stem from an unresolved V gene, and the remainder is unexplained. The sample includes 150,000 to 200,000 clones, with roughly 80% observed a single time. The ten largest clones represent approximately 11% of the sample. Material for sequencing was peripheral blood. These TCRs come from a man aged 70 or older with active or convalescent COVID-19.

The V gene is TRBV6-1, the J gene TRBJ1-4; TRBD1 might be the D (5 bases). The CDR3 spans 16 residues. Germline CDR1 is MNHNS and CDR2 is SASEGT. V was shortened by 2 bases and J by 0 bases, with 10 bases between the two germline ends. As DNA, the CDR3 is TGTGCCAGCAGTGAAATGGGGGGTACAACTAATGAAAAACTGTTTTTT. Its protein is CASSEMGGTTNEKLFF.

This rearrangement joins TRBV6-2 or TRBV6-3 to TRBJ1-5; 10 bases match TRBD1. The germline gives CDR1 MNHEY, CDR2 SVGEGT. The CDR3 totals 15 residues. Trimming took 1 base from V and 7 from J; bases not matched to a gene: 4. The CDR3 nucleotides read TGTGCCAGCAGTTACTGGACAGGGGGTGAGCAGCCCCAGCATTTT. It translates to CASSYWTGGEQPQHF.

This sequence joins TRBV6-2 or TRBV6-3 and TRBJ2-3; D is unclear. Germline CDR1 reads MNHEY; CDR2 reads SVGEGT. V lost 6 bases and J lost 3, with 19 bases in between. The CDR3 contains 16 residues. In DNA, the CDR3 is TGTGCCAGCAGCTCCCAAGACACGGCCCCGACAGATACGCAGTATTTT. This codes for CASSSQDTAPTDTQYF.

The chain carries TRBV5-1 and TRBJ2-3; 11 bases agree with TRBD2. J lost 4 bases, V lost 4 bases, and 8 bases had no gene match. This CDR3 spans 16 amino acids. CDR1 and CDR2 from the germline V gene are SGHRS and YFSETQ. The CDR3 here is CASSAQGLAGADTQYF. As DNA, the CDR3 is TGCGCCAGCAGCGCGCAAGGACTAGCGGGTGCAGATACGCAGTATTTT.

This chain uses TRBV6-5 with TRBJ1-2; TRBD1 agrees at 10 bases. The CDR3 length is 14 residues. J was trimmed by 2 bases and V by 6 bases; bases with no gene match: 3. CDR1 and CDR2 (germline): MNHEY, SVGAGI. CDR3 amino acids: CASRDRGTNYGYTF. The CDR3 region has the DNA TGTGCCAGCAGGGACAGGGGGACAAACTATGGCTACACCTTC.

The V and J genes are TRBV5-4 and TRBJ2-1; tentatively, D is TRBD2 (5 bases). There are 16 residues in the CDR3. V was clipped by 0 bases and J by 2 bases, with 12 bases between them. CDR1 SGHNT and CDR2 YYREEE come from the germline V gene (reference sequence). The CDR3: CASSLGGRSPYNEQFF. As DNA, the CDR3 is TGTGCCAGCAGCTTGGGAGGGAGATCCCCCTACAATGAGCAGTTCTTC.

This chain uses TRBV27 with TRBJ1-6; 7 bases align to TRBD1. V lost 5 bases and J lost 9; bases outside the gene matches: 7. CDR1 is MNHEY, CDR2 SMNVEV, per germline (reference sequence). This CDR3 has 14 residues. CDR3 region: CASSPRQGGSPLHF. CDR3 coding DNA: TGTGCCAGCAGTCCCCGACAGGGTGGTTCACCCCTCCACTTT.

This clone was recorded once. The chain links TRBV6-4 to TRBJ1-2; the match to TRBD1 covers 9 bases. The V gene end was trimmed by 5 bases and the J gene end by 7 bases; junction bases not matched to a gene: 5. The CDR3 is 13 residues long. Germline CDR1 and CDR2: MRHNA and SNTAGT. CDR3 DNA sequence: TGTGCCAGCAGTCCTGACAGGGGGGGTGGCTACACCTTC. It is translated as CASSPDRGGGYTF.

The chain links TRBV13 to TRBJ1-4; the D is unclear. Germline CDR1 PRHDT, CDR2 FYEKMQ (reference sequence). This CDR3 is 16 amino acids long. Trimming took off 0 bases at V and 0 bases at J, with 8 bases between the two ends. CDR3 amino acids: CASSLGRGATNEKLFF. The CDR3, as DNA: TGTGCCAGCAGCTTAGGCCGGGGAGCAACTAATGAAAAACTGTTTTTT.

This sequence joins TRBV3-1 (or the pseudogene TRBV3-2) and TRBJ2-1; D not certain. From germline, CDR1 is LGHDT and CDR2 YNNKEL (reference sequence). Trimming stripped 0 bases from V and 0 bases from J, with 6 bases between. This CDR3 contains 15 residues. The CDR3 region is CASSQDRSSYNEQFF. The CDR3 DNA follows: TGTGCCAGCAGCCAAGACCGGAGCTCCTACAATGAGCAGTTCTTC.

The rearrangement joins TRBV9 to TRBJ2-1, with TRBD2 matching 9 bases. V lost 0 bases and J lost 2; bases outside the gene matches: 6. Looked up from germline, CDR1 is SGDLS and CDR2 is YYNGEE. This CDR3 region has 17 residues. The CDR3 spells CASSVGVSGSAYNEQFF. The CDR3, as DNA: TGTGCCAGCAGCGTAGGAGTTAGCGGGAGCGCCTACAATGAGCAGTTCTTC.

V and J are TRBV5-1 and TRBJ2-1; 10 nucleotides align to TRBD2. The CDR3 covers 14 residues. Germline lookup yields CDR1 SGHRS and CDR2 YFSETQ. After removal of 1 base from V and 14 bases from J, the junction contained 9 bases not matched to a gene. The CDR3 protein is CASSLLAGDPREFF. The CDR3 DNA is TGCGCCAGCAGCTTGCTAGCGGGAGACCCGCGGGAGTTCTTC.

This clone was observed a few times. The junction shows a germline mismatch at one end, possibly a read error. The chain combines TRBV7-7 with TRBJ1-1; D ambiguous. The CDR3 consists of 13 residues. CDR1 and CDR2 from the germline V gene are SSHAT and FNYEAQ (reference sequence). The CDR3 DNA is TGTGCTAGCAGCTCCAGATTGAACACTGAAGCTTTCTTT. Its translation: CASSSRLNTEAFF.

The V and J genes are TRBV4-3 and TRBJ1-2, with D possibly matching TRBD1 (5 bases). Germline V gene data show CDR1 as LGHNA and CDR2 as YSLEER. The CDR3 runs 15 residues. Trimming removed 0 bases at V and 5 bases at J, with 13 bases between. The CDR3 region is CASSQDLGDRYGYTF. CDR3 nucleotides: TGCGCCAGCAGCCAAGATTTAGGGGATCGTTATGGCTACACCTTC.

CDR3 sequence: CASSRQVNTEAFF. DNA of the CDR3: TGTGCCAGCAGCAGACAGGTGAACACTGAAGCTTTCTTT. This sequence joins TRBV7-9 and TRBJ1-1; possibly TRBD1 for D (6 bases). Germline CDR1 SEHNR, CDR2 FQNEAQ (reference sequence). CDR3 length equals 13 residues. V lost 5 bases, J lost 0 bases, and 7 bases lay in between.

The V and J genes are TRBV7-9 and TRBJ2-1; 7 bases match TRBD2. The CDR3 is made up of 14 amino acids. Germline loops: CDR1 SEHNR, CDR2 FQNEAQ (reference sequence). The ends lost 5 bases at V and 7 bases at J; junction bases unmatched: 8. CDR3 DNA: TGTGCCAGCAGCCCCTCCGGGAGGACTAATGAGCAGTTCTTC. Translating gives CASSPSGRTNEQFF.

The V and J genes are TRBV6-5 and TRBJ2-7; 8 bases match TRBD1. Per the germline V gene, CDR1 is MNHEY and CDR2 is SVGAGI. The CDR3 has 13 residues. V lost 8 bases and J lost 6; bases outside the gene matches: 9. CDR3 amino acids: CASQRQGIGEQYF. The CDR3 DNA reads as TGTGCCAGCCAAAGACAGGGGATAGGCGAGCAGTACTTC.

The V call is TRBV10-2, the J call TRBJ1-1, with D uncertain. This CDR3 contains 14 residues. Germline-derived CDR1 and CDR2 are WSHSY and SAAADI. V lost 3 bases to trimming and J lost 1 base, with 9 bases between them. The CDR3 loop reads CASSDRGRNTEAFF. CDR3 nucleotide sequence: TGCGCCAGCAGTGATCGCGGGAGGAACACTGAAGCTTTCTTT.

The chain has TRBV4-3 and TRBJ1-4; TRBD1 matches at 12 bases. In germline, CDR1 is LGHNA, CDR2 YSLEER. V dropped 5 bases and J dropped 6; count of bases not matched to a gene: 7. The CDR3 runs 16 residues. CDR3 sequence reads: CASSIRDRGPDEKLFF. The CDR3 nucleotides read TGCGCCAGCAGCATCCGGGACAGGGGGCCGGATGAAAAACTGTTTTTT.

The chain joins TRBV5-1 to TRBJ2-6, with 9 positions matching TRBD1. From germline, CDR1 is SGHRS and CDR2 YFSETQ. V dropped 3 bases and J dropped 2; count of bases not matched to a gene: 3. The CDR3 consists of 16 residues. The CDR3 DNA sequence: TGCGCCAGCAGCTCCCGGGACAGGGCTGGGGCCAACGTCCTGACTTTC. This gives the protein CASSSRDRAGANVLTF. The whole variable domain, filled in from reference TRBV5-1 and TRBJ2-6, reads KAGVTQTPRYLIKTRGQQVTLSCSPISGHRSVSWYQQTPGQGLQFLFEYFSETQRNKGNFPGRFSGRQFSNSRSEMNVSTLELGDSALYLCASSSRDRAGANVLTFGAGSRLTVL.

The CDR3 bases are TGTGCCAGCTCACCACCGGGGACAGGGTCCGGGGAGCTGTTTTTT. Protein product: CASSPPGTGSGELFF. The rearrangement joins TRBV18 to TRBJ2-2; 9 nucleotides match TRBD1. The CDR3 runs to 15 residues. Germline trimming cut 0 bases from V and 6 bases from J; bases unmatched to any gene: 2. Germline CDR1 is KGHSH and CDR2 is LQKENI. Full variable domain (outside the CDR3, taken from reference TRBV18 and TRBJ2-2): NAGVMQNPRHLVRRRGQEARLRCSPMKGHSHVYWYRQLPEEGLKFMVYLQKENIIDESGMPKERFSAEFPKEGPSILRIQQVVRGDSAAYFCASSPPGTGSGELFFGEGSRLTVL.

The chain combines TRBV28 with TRBJ1-2, with D unresolved. This CDR3 is built from 12 residues. The ends were cut back, 6 bases at V and 8 bases at J, with 13 bases in the middle. In germline, CDR1 is MDHEN, CDR2 SYDVKM. CDR3 region: CASSLHVRGYTF. The CDR3 DNA reads TGTGCCAGCAGCCTCCACGTCAGAGGCTACACCTTC.

The chain carries TRBV6-5 and TRBJ1-1, with D unclear. V gave up 5 bases and J gave up 2 bases, with 15 bases separating them. Germline V gene lookup returns CDR1 MNHEY and CDR2 SVGAGI. The CDR3 length is 15 residues. DNA for the CDR3: TGTGCCAGCAGTCGGGTTAGGCGAACCAACACTGAAGCTTTCTTT. Translating it yields CASSRVRRTNTEAFF.

The chain has TRBV25-1 and TRBJ2-2; D is unresolved. The germline CDR1 and CDR2 sequences are MGHDK and SYGVNS. This CDR3 is built from 12 residues. V lost 8 bases and J 7 bases, leaving 11 bases between the germline ends. CDR3 sequence: CASLGLGGELFF. In DNA form, the CDR3 reads TGTGCCAGCCTCGGGTTGGGCGGGGAGCTGTTTTTT.

The chain employs TRBV10-3 and TRBJ1-6, with 9 bases identical to TRBD1. CDR3 size: 15 residues. CDR1 and CDR2 from the germline V gene are ENHRY and SYGVKD. V lost 2 bases to trimming and J lost 6 bases; unmatched junction nucleotides: 2. CDR3 DNA sequence: TGTGCCATCAGTGAGGCACAGGGGGCTAATTCACCCCTCCACTTT. Translation gives CAISEAQGANSPLHF.